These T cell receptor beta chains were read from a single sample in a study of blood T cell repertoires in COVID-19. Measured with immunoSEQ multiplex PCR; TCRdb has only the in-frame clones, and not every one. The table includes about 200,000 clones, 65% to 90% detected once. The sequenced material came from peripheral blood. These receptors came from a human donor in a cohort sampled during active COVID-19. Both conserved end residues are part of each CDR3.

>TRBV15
CATSRDLVLKAYEQYF
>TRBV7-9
CASSDPQYRGDYNEQFF
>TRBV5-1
CASSFRLRETQYF
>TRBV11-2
CASSRTGGEGNEQFF
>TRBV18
CASSPSGGQGSTDTQYF
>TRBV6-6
CASTSPSGETQYF
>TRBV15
CATSSRIGQGIFSNQPQHF
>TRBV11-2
CASSFQQGSYEQYF
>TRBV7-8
CASSLAGGSYEQYF
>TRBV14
CASSQVRQGDEKLFF
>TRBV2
CASGRGTGIQPQHF
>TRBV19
CASSKTSGRAHEQFF
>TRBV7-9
CASSPGGTSGSLFTGELFF
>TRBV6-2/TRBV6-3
CASSYGQNTEAFF
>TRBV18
CASSPPPGNEQFF
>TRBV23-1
CASSHEGQGAGTEAFF
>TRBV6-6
CASSPIQTGLINTEAFF
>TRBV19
CASSDRGLSYEQYF
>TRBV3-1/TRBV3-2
CASSSRLAGKSYEQYF
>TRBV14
CASSRYHTATNEKLFF
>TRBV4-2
CASSQDNEENSNQPQHF
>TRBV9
CASSVAVAGGGNEQFF
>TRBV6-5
CASSYSPGVQETQYF